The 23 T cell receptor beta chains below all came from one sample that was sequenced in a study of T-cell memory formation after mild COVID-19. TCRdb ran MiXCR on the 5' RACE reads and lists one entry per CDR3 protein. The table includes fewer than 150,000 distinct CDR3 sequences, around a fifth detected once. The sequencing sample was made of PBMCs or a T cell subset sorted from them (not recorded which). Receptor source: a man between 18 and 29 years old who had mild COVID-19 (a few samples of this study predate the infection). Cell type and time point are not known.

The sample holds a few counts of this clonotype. CDR3 nucleotides: TGCAGTGCTAGATCCCAGCGGAACACCTACGAGCAGTACTTC. The encoded protein is CSARSQRNTYEQYF. The rearrangement joins TRBV20-1 to TRBJ2-7, with TRBD2 as a possible D gene (5 bases). The V end was cut by 2 bases, the J end by 2 bases, with 13 bases between. CDR3 length: 14 amino acids. CDR1 DFQATT and CDR2 SNEGSKA come from the germline V gene (reference sequence).

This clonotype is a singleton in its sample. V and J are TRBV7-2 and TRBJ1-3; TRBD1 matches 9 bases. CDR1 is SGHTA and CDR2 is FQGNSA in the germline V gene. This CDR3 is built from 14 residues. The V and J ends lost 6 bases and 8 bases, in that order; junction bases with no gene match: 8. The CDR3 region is CASRRRDREDTIYF. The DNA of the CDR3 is TGTGCCAGCAGGCGTCGGGACAGGGAAGACACCATATATTTT. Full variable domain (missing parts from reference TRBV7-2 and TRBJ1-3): GAGVSQSPSNKVTEKGKDVELRCDPISGHTALYWYRQSLGQGLEFLIYFQGNSAPDKSGLPSDRFSAERTGGSVSTLTIQRTQQEDSAVYLCASRRRDREDTIYFGEGSWLTVV.

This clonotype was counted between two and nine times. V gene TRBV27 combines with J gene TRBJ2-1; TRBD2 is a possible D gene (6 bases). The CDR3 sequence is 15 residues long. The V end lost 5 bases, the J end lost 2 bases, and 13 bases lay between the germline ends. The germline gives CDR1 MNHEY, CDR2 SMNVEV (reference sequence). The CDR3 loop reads CASSTGVGAYNEQFF. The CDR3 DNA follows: TGTGCCAGCAGTACGGGGGTGGGGGCCTACAATGAGCAGTTCTTC.

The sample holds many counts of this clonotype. CDR3 DNA: TGCGCCAGCAGCCAAGAGCCCCTCAGCACCGGGGAGCTGTTTTTT. It encodes CASSQEPLSTGELFF. The genes are TRBV4-1 and TRBJ2-2; D is uncertain. Germline V gives CDR1 MGHRA, CDR2 YSYEKL. V shed 0 bases and J shed 4 bases, with 9 bases lying between them. The CDR3 runs to 15 residues.

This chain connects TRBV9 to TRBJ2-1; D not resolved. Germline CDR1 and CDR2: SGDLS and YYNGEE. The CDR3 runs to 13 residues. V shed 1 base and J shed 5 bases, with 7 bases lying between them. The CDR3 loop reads CASSVRADNEQFF. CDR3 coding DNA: TGTGCCAGCAGCGTAAGGGCCGACAATGAGCAGTTCTTC.

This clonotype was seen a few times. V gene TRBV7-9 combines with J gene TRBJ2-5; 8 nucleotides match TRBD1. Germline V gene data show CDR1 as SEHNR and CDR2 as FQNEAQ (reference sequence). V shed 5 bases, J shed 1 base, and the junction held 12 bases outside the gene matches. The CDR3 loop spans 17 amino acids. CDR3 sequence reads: CASSVPFGQGIQETQYF. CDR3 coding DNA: TGTGCCAGCAGCGTCCCGTTCGGACAGGGAATCCAAGAGACCCAGTACTTC.

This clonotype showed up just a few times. This CDR3 reads CSVDLRGVNTEAFF. CDR3 DNA: TGCAGCGTTGATCTGCGGGGGGTGAACACTGAAGCTTTCTTT. The chain has TRBV29-1 and TRBJ1-1; TRBD1 is a possible D gene (5 bases). The V and J ends lost 3 bases and 0 bases respectively, with 11 bases between them. CDR3 length: 14 residues. CDR1 is SQVTM, CDR2 ANQGSEA, per germline.

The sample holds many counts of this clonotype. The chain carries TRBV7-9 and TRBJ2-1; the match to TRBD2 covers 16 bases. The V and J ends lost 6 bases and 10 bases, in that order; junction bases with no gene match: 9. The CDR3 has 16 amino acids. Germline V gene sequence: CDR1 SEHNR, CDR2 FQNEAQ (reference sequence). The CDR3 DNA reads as TGTGCCAGCAGAACGGGACTAGCGGGGGGGCGCGGGGAGCAGTTCTTC. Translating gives CASRTGLAGGRGEQFF.

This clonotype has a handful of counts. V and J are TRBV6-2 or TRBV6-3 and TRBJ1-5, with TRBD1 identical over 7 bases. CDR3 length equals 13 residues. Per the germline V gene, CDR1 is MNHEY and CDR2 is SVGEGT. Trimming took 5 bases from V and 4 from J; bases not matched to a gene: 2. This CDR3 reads CASSTGQNQPQHF. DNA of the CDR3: TGTGCCAGCAGTACGGGACAGAATCAGCCCCAGCATTTT.

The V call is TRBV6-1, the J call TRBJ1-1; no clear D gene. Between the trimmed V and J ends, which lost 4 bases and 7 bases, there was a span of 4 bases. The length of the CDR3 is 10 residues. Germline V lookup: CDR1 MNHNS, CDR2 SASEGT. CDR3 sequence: CASSAIEAFF. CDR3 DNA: TGTGCCAGCAGTGCTATTGAAGCTTTCTTT.

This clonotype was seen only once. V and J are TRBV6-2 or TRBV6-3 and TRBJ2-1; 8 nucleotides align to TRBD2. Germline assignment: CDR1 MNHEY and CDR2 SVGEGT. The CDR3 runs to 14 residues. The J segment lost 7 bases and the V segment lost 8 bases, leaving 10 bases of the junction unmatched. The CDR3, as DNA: TGTGCCAGCCGGGGGGGGCCCGTGATTAATGAGCAGTTCTTC. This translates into CASRGGPVINEQFF.

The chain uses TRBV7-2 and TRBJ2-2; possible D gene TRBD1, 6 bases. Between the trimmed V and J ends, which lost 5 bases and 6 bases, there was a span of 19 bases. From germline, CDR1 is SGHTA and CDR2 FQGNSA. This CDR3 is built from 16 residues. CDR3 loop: CASSMLRTVGSGELFF. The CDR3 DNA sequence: TGTGCCAGCAGCATGCTAAGGACAGTTGGGTCCGGGGAGCTGTTTTTT. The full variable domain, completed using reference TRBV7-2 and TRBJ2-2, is GAGVSQSPSNKVTEKGKDVELRCDPISGHTALYWYRQSLGQGLEFLIYFQGNSAPDKSGLPSDRFSAERTGGSVSTLTIQRTQQEDSAVYLCASSMLRTVGSGELFFGEGSRLTVL.

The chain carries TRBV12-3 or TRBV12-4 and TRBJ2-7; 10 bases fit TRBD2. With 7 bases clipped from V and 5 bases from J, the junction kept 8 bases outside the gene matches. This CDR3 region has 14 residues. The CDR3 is CASKTSGDPHEQYF. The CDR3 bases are TGTGCCAGCAAAACTAGCGGGGACCCCCACGAGCAGTACTTC.

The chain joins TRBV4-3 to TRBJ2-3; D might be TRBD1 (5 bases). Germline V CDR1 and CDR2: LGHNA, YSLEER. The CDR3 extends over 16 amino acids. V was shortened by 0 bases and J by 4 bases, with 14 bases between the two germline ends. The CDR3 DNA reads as TGCGCCAGCAGCCAAGATGTGGCGTTCAGGGCAGATACGCAGTATTTT. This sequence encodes CASSQDVAFRADTQYF.

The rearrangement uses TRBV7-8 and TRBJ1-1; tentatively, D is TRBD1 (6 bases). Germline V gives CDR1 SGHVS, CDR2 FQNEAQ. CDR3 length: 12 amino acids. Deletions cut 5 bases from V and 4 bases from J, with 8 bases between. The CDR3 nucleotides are TGTGCCAGCAGCCTGGGGGCCACTGAAGCTTTCTTT. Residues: CASSLGATEAFF.

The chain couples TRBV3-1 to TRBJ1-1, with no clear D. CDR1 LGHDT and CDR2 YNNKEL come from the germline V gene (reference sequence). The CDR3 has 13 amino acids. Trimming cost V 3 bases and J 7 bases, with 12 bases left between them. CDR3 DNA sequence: TGTGCCAGCAGCCAGGTACTAGGTCTTGAAGCTTTCTTT. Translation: CASSQVLGLEAFF.

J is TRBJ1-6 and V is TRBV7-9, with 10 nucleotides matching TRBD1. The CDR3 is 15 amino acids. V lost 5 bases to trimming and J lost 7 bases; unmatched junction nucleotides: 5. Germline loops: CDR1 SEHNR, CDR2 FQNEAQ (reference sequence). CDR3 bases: TGTGCCAGCAGCCTAAGGGGACAGGGGAATTCACCCCTCCACTTT. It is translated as CASSLRGQGNSPLHF.

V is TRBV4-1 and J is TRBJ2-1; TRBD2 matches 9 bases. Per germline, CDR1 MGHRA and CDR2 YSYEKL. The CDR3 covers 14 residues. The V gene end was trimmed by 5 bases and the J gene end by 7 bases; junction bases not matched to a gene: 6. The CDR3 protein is CASSGAGGRNEQFF. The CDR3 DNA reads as TGCGCCAGCAGCGGAGCGGGGGGTAGAAATGAGCAGTTCTTC.

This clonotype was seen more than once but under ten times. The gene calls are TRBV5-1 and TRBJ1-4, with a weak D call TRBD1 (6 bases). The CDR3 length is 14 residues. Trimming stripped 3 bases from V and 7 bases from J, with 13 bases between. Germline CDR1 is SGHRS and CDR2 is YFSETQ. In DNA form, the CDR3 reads TGCGCCAGCAGCTACAGGGAAGCGAGTGAAAAACTGTTTTTT. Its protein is CASSYREASEKLFF.

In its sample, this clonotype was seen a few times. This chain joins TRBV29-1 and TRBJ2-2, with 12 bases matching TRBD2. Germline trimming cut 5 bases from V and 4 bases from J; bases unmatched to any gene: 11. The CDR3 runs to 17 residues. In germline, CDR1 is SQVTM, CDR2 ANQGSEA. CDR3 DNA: TGCAGCGTTCTTCCTAGCGGGGGGGAGACAACCACCGGGGAGCTGTTTTTT. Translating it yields CSVLPSGGETTTGELFF.

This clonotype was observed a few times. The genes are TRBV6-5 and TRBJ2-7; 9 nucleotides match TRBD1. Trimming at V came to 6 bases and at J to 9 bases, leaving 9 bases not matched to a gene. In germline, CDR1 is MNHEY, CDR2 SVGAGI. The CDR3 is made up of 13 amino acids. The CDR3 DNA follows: TGTGCCAGCAGATCGGACAGGGGCTTTGTGCAGTACTTC. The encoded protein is CASRSDRGFVQYF.

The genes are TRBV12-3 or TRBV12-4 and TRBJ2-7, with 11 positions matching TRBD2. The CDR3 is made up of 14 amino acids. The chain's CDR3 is CASSIAGGPYEQYV. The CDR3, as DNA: TGTGCCAGCAGTATAGCGGGGGGGCCCTACGAGCAGTACGTC.

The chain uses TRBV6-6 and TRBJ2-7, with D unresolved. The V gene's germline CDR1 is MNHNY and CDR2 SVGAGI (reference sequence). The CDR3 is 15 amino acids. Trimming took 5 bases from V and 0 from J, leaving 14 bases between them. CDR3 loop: CASSGPRPGSYEQYV. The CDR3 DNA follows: TGTGCCAGCAGTGGCCCGAGGCCAGGCTCCTACGAGCAGTACGTC.